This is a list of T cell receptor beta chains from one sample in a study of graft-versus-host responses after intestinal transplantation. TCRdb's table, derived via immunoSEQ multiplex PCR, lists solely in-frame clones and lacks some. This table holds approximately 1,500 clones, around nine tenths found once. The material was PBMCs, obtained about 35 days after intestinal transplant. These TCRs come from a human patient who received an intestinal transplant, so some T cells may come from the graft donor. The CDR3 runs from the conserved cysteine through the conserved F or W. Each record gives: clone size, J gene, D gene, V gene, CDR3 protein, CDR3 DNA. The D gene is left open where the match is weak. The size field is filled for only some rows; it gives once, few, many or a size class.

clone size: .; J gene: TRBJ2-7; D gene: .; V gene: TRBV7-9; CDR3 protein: CASSPTAYEQYF; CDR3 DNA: TGTGCCAGCAGCCCCACAGCCTACGAGCAGTACTTC
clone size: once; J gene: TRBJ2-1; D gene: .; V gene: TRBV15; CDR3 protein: CATSSVGASSYNEQFF; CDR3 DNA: TGTGCCACCAGCAGTGTCGGCGCCAGCTCCTACAATGAGCAGTTCTTC
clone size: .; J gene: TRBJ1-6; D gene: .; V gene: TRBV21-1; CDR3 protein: CASSKEVPFFGNSPLHF; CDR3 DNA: TGTGCCAGCAGCAAAGAAGTGCCCTTCTTTGGGAATTCACCCCTCCACTTT
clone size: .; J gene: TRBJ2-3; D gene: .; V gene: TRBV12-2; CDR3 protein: CASRPRLAGEWAVTDTQYF; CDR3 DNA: TGTGCAAGTCGCCCCAGACTAGCGGGGGAGTGGGCGGTTACAGATACGCAGTATTTT
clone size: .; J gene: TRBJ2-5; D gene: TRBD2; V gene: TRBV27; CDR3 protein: CASSRLAGSVVETQYF; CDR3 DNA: TGTGCCAGCAGCCGCTTAGCGGGATCTGTGGTAGAGACCCAGTACTTC
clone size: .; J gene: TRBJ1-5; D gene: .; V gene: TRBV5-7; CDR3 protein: CASSLGGGYSNQPQHF; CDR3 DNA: TGTGCCAGCAGCTTGGGGGGAGGATATAGCAATCAGCCCCAGCATTTT
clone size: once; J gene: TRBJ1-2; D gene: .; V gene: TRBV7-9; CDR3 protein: CASSLDLGSGYTF; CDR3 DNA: TGTGCCAGCAGCTTAGACTTGGGGTCGGGCTACACCTTC
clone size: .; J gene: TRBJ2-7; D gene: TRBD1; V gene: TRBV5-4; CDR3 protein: CASSYSLGQISYEQYF; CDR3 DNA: TGTGCCAGCAGCTATAGCTTGGGACAGATCTCCTACGAGCAGTACTTC
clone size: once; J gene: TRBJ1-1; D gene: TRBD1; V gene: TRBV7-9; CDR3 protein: CASSSSTGKNTEAFF; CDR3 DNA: TGTGCCAGCAGCTCCTCGACAGGGAAGAACACTGAAGCTTTCTTT
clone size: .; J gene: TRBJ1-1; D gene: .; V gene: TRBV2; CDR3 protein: CASSVGVGVGSTEAFF; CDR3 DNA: TGTGCCAGCAGCGTAGGCGTAGGGGTTGGTAGCACTGAAGCTTTCTTT
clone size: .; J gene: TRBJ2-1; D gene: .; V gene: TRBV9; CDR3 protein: CASSVAAVPSYNEQFF; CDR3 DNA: TGTGCCAGCAGCGTAGCAGCGGTCCCCTCCTACAATGAGCAGTTCTTC
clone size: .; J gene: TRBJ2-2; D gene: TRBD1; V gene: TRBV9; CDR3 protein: CASSLGQLNTGELFF; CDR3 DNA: TGTGCCAGCAGCCTGGGACAGTTGAACACCGGGGAGCTGTTTTTT
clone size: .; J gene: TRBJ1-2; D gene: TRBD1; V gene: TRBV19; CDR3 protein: CASSIARTGPLGYGYTF; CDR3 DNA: TGTGCCAGTAGTATCGCGAGGACAGGGCCACTAGGCTATGGCTACACCTTC
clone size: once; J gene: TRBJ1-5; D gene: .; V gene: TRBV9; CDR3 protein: CASSVVRGASNQPQHF; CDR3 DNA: TGTGCCAGCAGCGTAGTACGGGGCGCTAGCAATCAGCCCCAGCATTTT
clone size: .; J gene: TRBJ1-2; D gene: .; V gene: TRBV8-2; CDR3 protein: CGTPLRKRKTYGYTF; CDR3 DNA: TGTGGCACGCCTTTGAGGAAACGAAAGACCTATGGCTACACCTTT
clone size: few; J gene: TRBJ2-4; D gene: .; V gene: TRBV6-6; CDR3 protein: CASSYSRGNIQYF; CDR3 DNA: TGTGCCAGCAGTTACTCGAGGGGAAACATTCAGTACTTC
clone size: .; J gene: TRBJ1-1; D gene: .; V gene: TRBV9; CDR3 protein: CASSGGRTNTEAFF; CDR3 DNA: TGTGCCAGCAGCGGGGGAAGAACGAACACTGAAGCTTTCTTT
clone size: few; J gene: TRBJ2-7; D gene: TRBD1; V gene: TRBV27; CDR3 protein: CASRLGTGFREQYF; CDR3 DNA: TGTGCCAGCAGATTGGGGACAGGGTTCCGCGAGCAGTACTTC
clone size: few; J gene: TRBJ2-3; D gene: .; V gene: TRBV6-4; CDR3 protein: CASSDSVLGADTQYF; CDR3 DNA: TGTGCCAGCAGTGACTCGGTGCTAGGGGCAGATACGCAGTATTTT
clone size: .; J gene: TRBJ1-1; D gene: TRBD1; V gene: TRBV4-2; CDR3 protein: CAADGDRLNTEAFF; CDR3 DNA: TGTGCAGCAGATGGGGACAGGCTGAACACTGAAGCTTTCTTT
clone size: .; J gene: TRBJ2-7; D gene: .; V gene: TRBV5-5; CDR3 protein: CASSLGGINEQYF; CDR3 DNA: TGTGCCAGCAGCTTAGGAGGGATAAACGAGCAGTACTTC
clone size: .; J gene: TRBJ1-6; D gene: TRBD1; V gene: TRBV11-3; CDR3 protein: CASSLGQPSSYNSPLHF; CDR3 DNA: TGTGCCAGCAGCTTGGGACAGCCTAGCTCCTATAATTCACCCCTCCACTTT
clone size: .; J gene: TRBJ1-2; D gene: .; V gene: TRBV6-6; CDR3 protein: CASSYRDNYGYTF; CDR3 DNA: TGTGCCAGCAGTTACAGGGATAACTATGGCTACACCTTC
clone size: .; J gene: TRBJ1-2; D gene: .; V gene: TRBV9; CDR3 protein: CASSMWETYGYTF; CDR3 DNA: TGTGCCAGCAGCATGTGGGAGACCTATGGCTACACCTTC
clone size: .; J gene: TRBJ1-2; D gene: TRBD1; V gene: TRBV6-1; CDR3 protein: CASSDDRGYGYTF; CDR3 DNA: TGTGCCAGCAGCGATGACAGGGGCTATGGCTACACCTTC
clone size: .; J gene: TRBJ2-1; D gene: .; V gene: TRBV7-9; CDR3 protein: CASSLAYSMNEQFF; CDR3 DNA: TGTGCCAGCAGCTTAGCGTACAGCATGAATGAGCAGTTCTTC
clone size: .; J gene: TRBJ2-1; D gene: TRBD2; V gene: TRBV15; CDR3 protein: CATSRERTSGDEQFF; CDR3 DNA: TGTGCCACCAGCAGAGAGAGGACTAGCGGGGATGAGCAGTTCTTC
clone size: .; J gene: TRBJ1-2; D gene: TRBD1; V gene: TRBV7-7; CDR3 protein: CASSPGQGGYTF; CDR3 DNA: TGTGCCAGCAGCCCGGGACAGGGTGGCTACACCTTC
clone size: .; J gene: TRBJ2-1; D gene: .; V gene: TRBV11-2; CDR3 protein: CASSLGPARSSYNEQFF; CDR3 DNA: TGTGCCAGCAGCTTAGGACCGGCCCGGAGCTCCTACAATGAGCAGTTCTTC
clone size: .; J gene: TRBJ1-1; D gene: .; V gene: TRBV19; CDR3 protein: CASSWGENTGAFF; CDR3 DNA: TGTGCCAGTAGTTGGGGGGAAAACACTGGAGCTTTCTTT
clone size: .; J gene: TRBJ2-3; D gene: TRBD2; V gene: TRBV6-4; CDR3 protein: CASSLAGSTDTQYF; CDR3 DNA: TGTGCCAGCAGTTTAGCGGGGAGCACAGATACGCAGTATTTT
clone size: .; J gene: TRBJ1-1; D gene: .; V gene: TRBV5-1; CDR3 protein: CASRPADSLNTEAFF; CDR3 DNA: TGCGCCAGCAGACCCGCGGACAGTTTGAACACTGAAGCTTTCTTT
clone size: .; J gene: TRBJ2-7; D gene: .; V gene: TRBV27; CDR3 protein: CASSLSTAYEQYF; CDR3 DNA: TGTGCCAGCAGTTTATCCACCGCCTACGAGCAGTACTTC
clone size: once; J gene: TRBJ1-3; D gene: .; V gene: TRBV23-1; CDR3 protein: CASNPTGRTGNTIYF; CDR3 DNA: TGCGCCAGCAACCCGACAGGAAGAACTGGAAACACCATATATTTT
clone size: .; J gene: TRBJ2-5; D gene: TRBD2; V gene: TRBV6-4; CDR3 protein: CASSVTSGAQETQYF; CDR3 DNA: TGTGCCAGCAGTGTGACTAGCGGGGCCCAAGAGACCCAGTACTTC
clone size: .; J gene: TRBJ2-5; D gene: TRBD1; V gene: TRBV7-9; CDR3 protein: CASSSRGSETQYF; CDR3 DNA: TGTGCCAGCAGCTCCAGGGGGTCAGAGACCCAGTACTTC
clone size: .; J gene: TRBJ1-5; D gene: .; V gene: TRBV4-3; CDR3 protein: CASSQELSSNQPQHF; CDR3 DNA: TGCGCCAGCAGCCAAGAACTGAGTAGCAATCAGCCCCAGCATTTT
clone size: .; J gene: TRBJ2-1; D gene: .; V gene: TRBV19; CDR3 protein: CASNQGSYNEQFF; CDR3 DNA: TGTGCCAGTAATCAGGGCTCCTACAATGAGCAGTTCTTC
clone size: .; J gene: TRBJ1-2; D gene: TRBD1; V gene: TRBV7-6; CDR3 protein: CASSHPHGTDGYTF; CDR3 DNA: TGTGCCAGCAGCCACCCCCACGGGACAGATGGCTACACCTTC
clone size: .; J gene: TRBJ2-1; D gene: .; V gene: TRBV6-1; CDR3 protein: CASSEEVTRVLF; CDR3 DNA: TGTGCCAGCAGTGAAGAGGTGACAAGGGTGCTCTTC
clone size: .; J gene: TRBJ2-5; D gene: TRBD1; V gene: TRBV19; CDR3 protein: CASSRDSGETQYF; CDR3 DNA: TGTGCCAGTAGTAGGGACAGTGGGGAGACCCAGTACTTC
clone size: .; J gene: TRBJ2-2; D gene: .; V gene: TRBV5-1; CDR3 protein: CASSFYRLEPGELFF; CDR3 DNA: TGCGCCAGCAGCTTTTATCGACTAGAACCCGGGGAGCTGTTTTTT
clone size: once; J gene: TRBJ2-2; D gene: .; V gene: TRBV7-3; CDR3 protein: CASSASGTRNTGELFF; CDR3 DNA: TGTGCCAGCAGCGCCTCCGGGACGAGGAACACCGGGGAGCTGTTTTTT
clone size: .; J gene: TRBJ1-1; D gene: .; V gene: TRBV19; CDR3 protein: CASRIGNTEAFF; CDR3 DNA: TGTGCCAGTAGGATCGGGAACACTGAAGCTTTCTTT
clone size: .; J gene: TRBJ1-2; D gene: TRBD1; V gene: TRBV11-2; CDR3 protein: CASSRDRGAYYGYTF; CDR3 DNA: TGTGCCAGCAGCCGGGACAGGGGGGCGTACTATGGCTACACCTTC
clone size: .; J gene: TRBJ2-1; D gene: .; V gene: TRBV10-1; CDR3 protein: CASSDDWARPEQFF; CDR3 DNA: TGCGCCAGCAGTGATGATTGGGCGAGACCAGAGCAGTTCTTC
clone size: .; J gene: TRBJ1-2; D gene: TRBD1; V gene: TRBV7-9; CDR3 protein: CASSPRDSPNYTF; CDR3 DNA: TGTGCCAGCAGCCCCCGGGACAGCCCTAACTACACCTTC
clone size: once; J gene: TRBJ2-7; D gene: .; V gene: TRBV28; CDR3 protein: CASSSVAAGYEQYF; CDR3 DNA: TGTGCCAGCAGTTCGGTGGCGGCGGGATACGAGCAGTACTTC
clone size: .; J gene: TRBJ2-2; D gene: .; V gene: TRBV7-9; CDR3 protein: CASSLATVRELFF; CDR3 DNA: TGTGCCAGCAGCTTAGCTACCGTAAGGGAGCTGTTTTTT
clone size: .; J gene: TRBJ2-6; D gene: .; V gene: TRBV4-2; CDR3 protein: CASSQGLSASGANVLTF; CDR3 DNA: TGTGCCAGCAGCCAAGGTCTGTCAGCCTCTGGGGCCAACGTCCTGACTTTC